The next 30 T cell receptor beta chains were all read from a single sample in a study of early T cells in non-severe SARS-CoV-2 infection. TCRdb reanalysed the 5' RACE reads using MiXCR and keeps one entry per CDR3 protein. The sample consists of 30,000 to 40,000 distinct CDR3 sequences, over 6% of them appearing once. The sample was whole blood, taken at baseline. All receptors derive from an adult who was a healthcare worker with PCR-confirmed SARS-CoV-2 infection or an uninfected control (not recorded which).

This clonotype was seen at least ten times. This chain connects TRBV10-3 to TRBJ2-3; TRBD2 aligns across 13 bases. The J segment lost 10 bases and the V segment lost 4 bases, leaving 11 bases of the junction unmatched. The CDR3 runs 16 residues. Per germline, CDR1 ENHRY and CDR2 SYGVKD. The CDR3 spells CAISASGTSGTQAQYF. DNA of the CDR3: TGTGCCATCAGTGCCTCCGGGACTAGCGGGACCCAAGCGCAGTATTTT.

This clonotype was detected ten times or more. The chain has TRBV20-1 and TRBJ1-2, with a possible D match to TRBD1 (5 bases). With 6 bases removed from V and 7 bases from J, the gap between germline ends came to 21 bases. The CDR3 has 14 amino acids. Germline-derived CDR1 and CDR2 are DFQATT and SNEGSKA (reference sequence). CDR3: CSAVSATGLGGYTF. The CDR3 DNA reads as TGCAGTGCCGTATCCGCCACGGGACTGGGTGGCTACACCTTC.

This chain uses TRBV5-6 with TRBJ1-6; no definite D call. V dropped 5 bases and J dropped 4 bases, with 4 bases sitting between them. Germline CDR1 is SGHDT and CDR2 is YYEEEE. The CDR3 has 12 residues. The CDR3 here is CASSPYNSPLHF. The DNA for the CDR3 is TGTGCCAGCAGTCCGTATAATTCACCCCTCCACTTT.

Here the CDR3 reads CASSPIPRGANTGELFF. CDR3 DNA: TGCGCCAGCAGCCCCATTCCCAGGGGGGCGAACACCGGGGAGCTGTTTTTT. This sequence joins TRBV5-1 and TRBJ2-2, with D possibly TRBD1 on 7 matching bases. This CDR3 region has 17 residues. Trimming cost V 4 bases and J 0 bases, with 16 bases left between them. Germline V lookup: CDR1 SGHRS, CDR2 YFSETQ.

The V gene is TRBV7-9, the J gene TRBJ1-1, with a possible D match to TRBD1 (6 bases). The CDR3 runs 15 residues. V gave up 0 bases and J gave up 4 bases, with 12 bases separating them. The germline CDR1 and CDR2 sequences are SEHNR and FQNEAQ (reference sequence). The CDR3 is CASSLANREGTEAFF. CDR3 bases: TGTGCCAGCAGCTTAGCGAACAGGGAAGGCACTGAAGCTTTCTTT.

This chain uses TRBV20-1 with TRBJ2-7, with 7 positions matching TRBD2. This CDR3 has 15 amino acids. The V gene's germline CDR1 is DFQATT and CDR2 SNEGSKA (reference sequence). J lost 2 bases, V lost 5 bases, and 12 bases had no gene match. For the CDR3, the DNA is TGCAGTGCTTCGTCGGCCGGGACTAAGGCCTACGAGCAGTACTTC. Translating gives CSASSAGTKAYEQYF.

This clonotype was detected many times. The chain uses TRBV12-3 or TRBV12-4 and TRBJ2-1, with 9 bases that match TRBD2. The trim removed 6 bases at V and 4 bases at J, leaving 7 bases unmatched. The CDR3 runs 15 residues. CDR3 region: CASRKTSGPYNEQFF. The CDR3 nucleotides read TGTGCCAGCAGGAAGACTAGCGGCCCTTACAATGAGCAGTTCTTC.

This clonotype was counted between two and nine times. V usage is TRBV20-1 and J usage is TRBJ1-1; tentative D call: TRBD1 (5 bases). The CDR3 totals 12 residues. V was cut by 3 bases and J by 8 bases, with 13 bases left in between. CDR1 DFQATT and CDR2 SNEGSKA come from the germline V gene (reference sequence). For the CDR3, the DNA is TGCAGTGCTAGTAAGGGGACGGAAGAAGCTTTCTTT. As protein: CSASKGTEEAFF.

This clonotype came up many times. The chain combines TRBV7-3 with TRBJ2-1, with 9 positions matching TRBD1. Germline values: CDR1 SGHTA, CDR2 FQGTGA. V was pared by 5 bases and J by 12 bases, with 5 bases of the junction left unmatched. The CDR3 is 12 residues long. CDR3 coding DNA: TGTGCCAGCAGCACCCGGACAGGGGCGCAGTTCTTC. Protein product: CASSTRTGAQFF.

The table lists this clonotype with many counts. The rearrangement joins TRBV20-1 to TRBJ2-1, with TRBD2 matching 9 bases. The CDR3 length is 14 residues. Germline CDR1 and CDR2: DFQATT and SNEGSKA (reference sequence). Losses at the gene ends were 0 bases for V and 11 bases for J; bases not matched to a gene: 8. The CDR3 DNA is TGCAGTGCTAGAGATCCGGTCGCTAGCGGGAAGCAGTTCTTC. Translated: CSARDPVASGKQFF.

CDR3 coding DNA: TGTGCCAGCAGCCCGCGAACTAGCGGGAGTATGGGTGAGCAGTTCTTC. It codes for CASSPRTSGSMGEQFF. The V gene is TRBV7-2, the J gene TRBJ2-1, with TRBD2 matching over 11 bases. The ends lost 5 bases at V and 9 bases at J; junction bases unmatched: 12. The CDR3 runs to 16 residues. Germline values: CDR1 SGHTA, CDR2 FQGNSA. Supplemented by reference TRBV7-2 and TRBJ2-1, the full variable domain reads GAGVSQSPSNKVTEKGKDVELRCDPISGHTALYWYRQSLGQGLEFLIYFQGNSAPDKSGLPSDRFSAERTGGSVSTLTIQRTQQEDSAVYLCASSPRTSGSMGEQFFGPGTRLTVL.

At least ten counts were recorded for this clonotype. This sequence joins TRBV6-6 and TRBJ1-2, with 12 bases fitting TRBD1. V lost 5 bases, J lost 7 bases, and 2 bases stayed unmatched. Germline CDR1 is MNHNY and CDR2 is SVGAGI (reference sequence). CDR3 length equals 13 residues. CDR3 loop: CASSGTGGFGYTF. The CDR3 coding sequence is TGTGCCAGCAGTGGGACAGGGGGCTTTGGCTACACCTTC.

The V call is TRBV19, the J call TRBJ2-3; 7 bases are a match to TRBD2. V shed 4 bases, J shed 3 bases, and the junction held 4 bases outside the gene matches. CDR1 is LNHDA and CDR2 is SQIVND in the germline V gene (reference sequence). The CDR3 is 14 residues long. The CDR3 is CASSSSGPTDTQYF. CDR3 DNA sequence: TGTGCCAGTAGTAGTAGCGGGCCAACAGATACGCAGTATTTT.

This clonotype was observed a handful of times. The rearrangement links TRBV5-5 to TRBJ2-1; perhaps TRBD1 as D (6 bases). Germline V gives CDR1 SGHKS, CDR2 YYEKEE (reference sequence). The germline V and J ends were trimmed by 2 bases and 4 bases, with 7 bases remaining between them. The CDR3 runs to 13 residues. CDR3 residues: CASSFDRYNEQFF. In DNA, the CDR3 is TGTGCCAGCAGCTTTGACAGGTACAATGAGCAGTTCTTC.

At least ten counts were recorded for this clonotype. This chain connects TRBV5-1 to TRBJ2-2, with 10 bases aligning to TRBD2. V lost 4 bases, J lost 4 bases, and 4 bases stayed unmatched. The germline CDR1 and CDR2 sequences are SGHRS and YFSETQ. The CDR3 is 15 amino acids. The chain's CDR3 is CASSSTSGTTGELFF. DNA of the CDR3: TGCGCCAGCAGCAGTACTAGCGGGACCACCGGGGAGCTGTTTTTT. The variable domain in full, with the rest retrieved from reference TRBV5-1 and TRBJ2-2, is KAGVTQTPRYLIKTRGQQVTLSCSPISGHRSVSWYQQTPGQGLQFLFEYFSETQRNKGNFPGRFSGRQFSNSRSEMNVSTLELGDSALYLCASSSTSGTTGELFFGEGSRLTVL.

Ten or more counts support this clonotype. This chain uses TRBV29-1 with TRBJ1-2; 7 bases fit TRBD1. Trimming took 0 bases from V and 4 from J; bases not matched to a gene: 5. The CDR3 contains 14 residues. The V gene's germline CDR1 is SQVTM and CDR2 ANQGSEA. The CDR3 nucleotides are TGCAGCGTTGAAGATCTTCGGGACAGCTATGGCTACACCTTC. Residues: CSVEDLRDSYGYTF.

This clonotype has at least ten counts. The chain employs TRBV7-2 and TRBJ2-3; 9 bases match TRBD2. The length of the CDR3 is 14 residues. CDR1 is SGHTA and CDR2 is FQGNSA in the germline V gene. V was clipped by 6 bases and J by 6 bases; unmatched bases: 7. The CDR3 protein is CASSVAGATDTQYF. DNA of the CDR3: TGTGCCAGCAGTGTAGCGGGAGCAACCGATACGCAGTATTTT. Using reference TRBV7-2 and TRBJ2-3 for the parts outside the CDR3, the full variable domain is GAGVSQSPSNKVTEKGKDVELRCDPISGHTALYWYRQSLGQGLEFLIYFQGNSAPDKSGLPSDRFSAERTGGSVSTLTIQRTQQEDSAVYLCASSVAGATDTQYFGPGTRLTVL.

This clonotype was recorded many times. This sequence joins TRBV27 and TRBJ2-3; D is ambiguous. V dropped 7 bases and J dropped 2 bases, with 10 bases sitting between them. Germline V gives CDR1 MNHEY, CDR2 SMNVEV (reference sequence). The CDR3 extends over 13 amino acids. The CDR3 protein is CASTHGPTDTQYF. The CDR3 coding sequence is TGTGCCAGCACCCATGGACCCACAGATACGCAGTATTTT.

The rearrangement uses TRBV11-3 and TRBJ2-2; no definite D call. CDR1 and CDR2 from the germline V gene are SGHNT and YENEEA. The V end lost 1 base, the J end lost 2 bases, and 8 bases lay between the germline ends. This CDR3 is 15 amino acids long. This CDR3 is CASSLGQINTGELFF. DNA of the CDR3: TGTGCCAGCAGCTTAGGCCAGATAAACACCGGGGAGCTGTTTTTT.

In its sample, this clonotype was seen many times. The rearrangement joins TRBV6-1 to TRBJ2-7, with D possibly TRBD1 on 6 matching bases. Trimming cost V 6 bases and J 5 bases, with 17 bases left between them. The CDR3 length is 14 residues. CDR1 and CDR2 from the germline V gene are MNHNS and SASEGT. The CDR3 DNA reads as TGTGCCAGCAGACAGAAACAGGGTCTCCACGAGCAGTACTTC. Translation: CASRQKQGLHEQYF.

This clonotype was recorded many times. V usage is TRBV27 and J usage is TRBJ1-1, with D unclear. The CDR3 covers 14 residues. The germline CDR1 and CDR2 sequences are MNHEY and SMNVEV (reference sequence). Trimming stripped 0 bases from V and 4 bases from J, with 9 bases between. CDR3 residues: CASSLSSGSTEAFF. As DNA, the CDR3 is TGTGCCAGCAGTTTATCTTCTGGGAGCACTGAAGCTTTCTTT.

In its sample, this clonotype was seen many times. V gene TRBV29-1 combines with J gene TRBJ2-3; TRBD1 is a possible D gene (6 bases). Trimming removed 1 base from V and 2 bases from J, with 22 bases in between. The CDR3 covers 18 residues. CDR1 and CDR2 (germline): SQVTM, ANQGSEA. This CDR3 is CSVEGPSKGERYTDTQYF. In DNA, the CDR3 is TGCAGCGTTGAAGGACCATCTAAGGGGGAGCGATACACAGATACGCAGTATTTT.

This clonotype was counted at least ten times. The V gene is TRBV10-3, the J gene TRBJ1-5; D is unclear. The germline CDR1 and CDR2 sequences are ENHRY and SYGVKD. The length of the CDR3 is 15 residues. V lost 2 bases to trimming and J lost 0 bases, with 8 bases between them. Here the CDR3 DNA reads TGTGCCATCAGTGAGACGGATTATAGCAATCAGCCCCAGCATTTT. Protein: CAISETDYSNQPQHF.

This clonotype was seen a few times. The chain employs TRBV21-1 and TRBJ2-7; TRBD1 reflects the table's D call only, with no check against the DNA. TRBV21-1 is annotated as a pseudogene. The length of the CDR3 is 15 residues. DNA of the CDR3: TGTGCCAGCCCGGGCGGAGCGGAGAGCTCCTACGAGCAGTACGTC. Protein sequence: CASPGGAESSYEQYV.

This rearrangement joins TRBV6-2 or TRBV6-3 to TRBJ2-7; D is unclear. The ends were cut back, 5 bases at V and 5 bases at J, with 13 bases in the middle. Germline CDR1 is MNHEY and CDR2 is SVGEGT. CDR3 length: 13 residues. The CDR3 DNA reads as TGTGCCAGCAGTCACTTTGGACCTGACGAGCAGTACGTC. This encodes CASSHFGPDEQYV.

This clonotype was seen ten or more times. The rearrangement uses TRBV25-1 and TRBJ2-3; TRBD1 aligns across 10 bases. Germline CDR1 reads MGHDK; CDR2 reads SYGVNS. This CDR3 has 15 residues. J gave up 4 bases and V 6 bases, and 7 bases lay outside the gene matches. The CDR3 reads CASRDGDRGSDTQYF. Here the CDR3 DNA reads TGTGCCAGCAGAGACGGGGACAGGGGTTCAGATACGCAGTATTTT. Drawing the rest from reference TRBV25-1 and TRBJ2-3, the complete variable domain is EADIYQTPRYLVIGTGKKITLECSQTMGHDKMYWYQQDPGMELHLIHYSYGVNSTEKGDLSSESTVSRIRTEHFPLTLESARPSHTSQYLCASRDGDRGSDTQYFGPGTRLTVL.

This clonotype was seen a handful of times. This chain uses TRBV6-2 or TRBV6-3 with TRBJ2-5; a possible D gene is TRBD2 (6 bases). The CDR3 extends over 17 amino acids. V was shortened by 6 bases and J by 4 bases, with 24 bases between the two germline ends. Germline values: CDR1 MNHEY, CDR2 SVGEGT. CDR3 loop: CASRPKTSFTILETQYF. The CDR3 DNA reads TGTGCCAGCAGGCCCAAGACTAGTTTTACTATCCTAGAGACCCAGTACTTC.

Many counts were recorded for this clonotype. This sequence joins TRBV10-3 and TRBJ2-7; D uncertain. The V end was cut by 7 bases, the J end by 3 bases, with 13 bases between. Germline V lookup: CDR1 ENHRY, CDR2 SYGVKD. The CDR3 contains 13 residues. The CDR3 here is CAIMGTSGYEQYF. The CDR3 DNA sequence: TGTGCCATCATGGGTACATCTGGCTACGAGCAGTACTTC.

This clonotype was observed at least ten times. The chain uses TRBV5-1 and TRBJ2-2; D remains unclear. Germline values: CDR1 SGHRS, CDR2 YFSETQ. V was trimmed by 0 bases and J by 6 bases, leaving 6 bases between them. The CDR3 covers 13 residues. The CDR3, as DNA: TGCGCCAGCAGCTTGGTTAGACCCGGGGAGCTGTTTTTT. It yields the protein CASSLVRPGELFF.

This clonotype has ten or more counts. V and J are TRBV20-1 and TRBJ2-3, with TRBD2 matching over 13 bases. The CDR3 runs to 17 residues. Germline loops: CDR1 DFQATT, CDR2 SNEGSKA (reference sequence). V dropped 0 bases and J dropped 0; count of bases not matched to a gene: 3. The chain's CDR3 is CSARDQGLAGSTDTQYF. The CDR3 DNA follows: TGCAGTGCTAGAGACCAGGGACTAGCGGGAAGCACAGATACGCAGTATTTT.